The clone carrying this TCR beta chain was seen a few times. The data stem from a study of blood T cell repertoires in COVID-19. The table came from immunoSEQ multiplex PCR; TCRdb's copy has only in-frame clones and leaves some out. The repertoire holds about 220,000 clones, with over 80% as singletons. This CDR3 spans 15 amino acids. In germline, CDR1 is MDHEN, CDR2 SYDVKM. J was trimmed by 8 bases and V by 3 bases; bases with no gene match: 2. The chain combines TRBV28 with TRBJ2-3; 16 bases map to TRBD2. Material for sequencing was PBMCs or T cells enriched from blood (not recorded which). This clonotype was obtained from a woman aged 40 to 50 who had recovered from COVID-19. CDR3 sequence (DNA): TGTGCCAGCAGTTTCGGGACTAGCGGGAGGGTTACGCAGTATTTT. This encodes CASSFGTSGRVTQYF. The variable domain in full, completed from reference TRBV28 and TRBJ2-3, reads DVKVTQSSRYLVKRTGEKVFLECVQDMDHENMFWYRQDPGLGLRLIYFSYDVKMKEKGDIPEGYSVSREKKERFSLILESASTNQTSMYLCASSFGTSGRVTQYFGPGTRLTVL.